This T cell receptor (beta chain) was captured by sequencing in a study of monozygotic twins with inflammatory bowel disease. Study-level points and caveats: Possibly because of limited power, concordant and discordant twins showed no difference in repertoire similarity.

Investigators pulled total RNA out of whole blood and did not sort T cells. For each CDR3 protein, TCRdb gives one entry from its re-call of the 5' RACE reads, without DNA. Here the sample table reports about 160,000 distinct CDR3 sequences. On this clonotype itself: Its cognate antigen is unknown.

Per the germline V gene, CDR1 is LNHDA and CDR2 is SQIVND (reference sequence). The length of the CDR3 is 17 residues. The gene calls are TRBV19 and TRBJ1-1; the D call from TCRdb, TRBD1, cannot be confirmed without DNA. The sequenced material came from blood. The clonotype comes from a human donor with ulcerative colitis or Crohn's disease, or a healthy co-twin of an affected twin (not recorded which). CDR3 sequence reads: CASSPWGTGEAGPEAFF.